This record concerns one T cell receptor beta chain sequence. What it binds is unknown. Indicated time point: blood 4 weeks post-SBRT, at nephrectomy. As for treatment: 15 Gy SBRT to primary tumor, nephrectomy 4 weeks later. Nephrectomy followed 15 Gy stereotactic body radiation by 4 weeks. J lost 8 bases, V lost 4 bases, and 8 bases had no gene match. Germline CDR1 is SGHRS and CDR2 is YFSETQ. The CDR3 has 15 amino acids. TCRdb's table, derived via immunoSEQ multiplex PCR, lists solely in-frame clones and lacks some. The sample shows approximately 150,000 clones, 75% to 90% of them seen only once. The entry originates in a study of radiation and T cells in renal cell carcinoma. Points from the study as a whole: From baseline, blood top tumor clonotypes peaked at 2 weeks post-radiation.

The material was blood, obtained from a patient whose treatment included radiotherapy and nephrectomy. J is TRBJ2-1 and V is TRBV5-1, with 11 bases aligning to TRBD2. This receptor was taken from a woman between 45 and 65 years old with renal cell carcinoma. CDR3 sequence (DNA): TGCGCCAGCAGCCAGGGTACTAGCGGGAGTGATGAGCAGTTCTTC. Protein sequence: CASSQGTSGSDEQFF.